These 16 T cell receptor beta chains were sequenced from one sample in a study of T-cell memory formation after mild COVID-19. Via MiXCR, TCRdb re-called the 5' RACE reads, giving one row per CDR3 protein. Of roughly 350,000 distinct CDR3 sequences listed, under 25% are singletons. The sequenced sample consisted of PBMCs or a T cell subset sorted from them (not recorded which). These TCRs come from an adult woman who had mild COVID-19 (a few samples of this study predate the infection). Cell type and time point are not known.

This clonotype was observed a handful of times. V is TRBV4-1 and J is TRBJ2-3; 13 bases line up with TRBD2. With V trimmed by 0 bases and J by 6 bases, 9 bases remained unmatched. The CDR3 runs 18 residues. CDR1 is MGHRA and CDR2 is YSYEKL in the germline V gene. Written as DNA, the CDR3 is TGCGCCAGCAGCCAAGAAGTATTGGGACTAGCGGGAAGGGATACGCAGTATTTT. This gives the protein CASSQEVLGLAGRDTQYF.

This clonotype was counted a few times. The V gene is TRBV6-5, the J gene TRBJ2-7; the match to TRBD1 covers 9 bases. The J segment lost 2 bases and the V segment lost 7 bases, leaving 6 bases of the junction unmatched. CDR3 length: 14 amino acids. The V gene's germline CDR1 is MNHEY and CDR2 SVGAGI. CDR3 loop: CASISGQGAYEQYF. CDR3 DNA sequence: TGTGCCAGCATCTCGGGACAGGGTGCCTACGAGCAGTACTTC.

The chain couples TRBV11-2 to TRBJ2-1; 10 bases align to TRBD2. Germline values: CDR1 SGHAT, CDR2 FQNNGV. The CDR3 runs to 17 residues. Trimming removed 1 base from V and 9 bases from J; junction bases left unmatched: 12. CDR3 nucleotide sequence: TGTGCCAGCAGCTTAGGTTTACTAGCGGGGCGTCGCGGTGAGCAGTTCTTC. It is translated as CASSLGLLAGRRGEQFF.

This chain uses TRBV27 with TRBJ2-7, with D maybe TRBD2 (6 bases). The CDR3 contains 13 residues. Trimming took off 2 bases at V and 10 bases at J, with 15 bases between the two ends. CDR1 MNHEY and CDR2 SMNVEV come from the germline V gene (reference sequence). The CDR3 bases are TGTGCCAGCAGTTTAGGGAGGACCGCACTTCAGTACTTC. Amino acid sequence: CASSLGRTALQYF.

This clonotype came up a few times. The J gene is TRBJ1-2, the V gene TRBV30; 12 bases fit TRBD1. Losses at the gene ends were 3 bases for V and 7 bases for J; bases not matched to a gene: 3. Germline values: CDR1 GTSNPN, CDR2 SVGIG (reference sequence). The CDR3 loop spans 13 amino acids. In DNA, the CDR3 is TGTGCCTGGAGGGGACAGGGGGCGTCTGGCTACACCTTC. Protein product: CAWRGQGASGYTF.

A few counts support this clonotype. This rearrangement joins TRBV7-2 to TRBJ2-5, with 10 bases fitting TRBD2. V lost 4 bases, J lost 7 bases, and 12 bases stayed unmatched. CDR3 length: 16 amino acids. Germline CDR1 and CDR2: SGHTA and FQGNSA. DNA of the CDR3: TGTGCCAGCAGCTCCCGGCCGGGACTAGCGATTGGGACCCAGTACTTC. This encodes CASSSRPGLAIGTQYF.

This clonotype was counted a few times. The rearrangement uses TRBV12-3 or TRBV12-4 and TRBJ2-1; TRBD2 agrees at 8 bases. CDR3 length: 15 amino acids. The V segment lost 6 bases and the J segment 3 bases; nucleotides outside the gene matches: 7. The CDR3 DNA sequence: TGTGCCAGCAGCCAGCGGGAGTTTGGCTACAATGAGCAGTTCTTC. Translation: CASSQREFGYNEQFF.

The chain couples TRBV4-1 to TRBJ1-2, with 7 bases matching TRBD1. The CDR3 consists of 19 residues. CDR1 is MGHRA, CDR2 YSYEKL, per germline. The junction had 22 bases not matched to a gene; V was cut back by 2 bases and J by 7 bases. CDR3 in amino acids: CASSQLVIPFDRANSGYTF. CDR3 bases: TGCGCCAGCAGCCAACTTGTCATTCCCTTTGACAGGGCAAATAGTGGCTACACCTTC.

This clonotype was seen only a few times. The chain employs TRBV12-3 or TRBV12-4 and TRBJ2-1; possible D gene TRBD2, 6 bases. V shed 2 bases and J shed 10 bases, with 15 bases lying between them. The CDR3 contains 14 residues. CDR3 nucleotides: TGTGCCAGCAGTTTACGCAGGGACTCAGGGGAGCAGTTCTTC. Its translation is CASSLRRDSGEQFF.

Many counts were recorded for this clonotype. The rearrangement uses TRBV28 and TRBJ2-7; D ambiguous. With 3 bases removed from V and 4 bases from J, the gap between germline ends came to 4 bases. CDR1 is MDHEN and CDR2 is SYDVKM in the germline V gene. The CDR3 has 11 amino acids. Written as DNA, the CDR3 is TGTGCCAGCAGTTTGAGGTACGAGCAGTACTTC. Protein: CASSLRYEQYF.

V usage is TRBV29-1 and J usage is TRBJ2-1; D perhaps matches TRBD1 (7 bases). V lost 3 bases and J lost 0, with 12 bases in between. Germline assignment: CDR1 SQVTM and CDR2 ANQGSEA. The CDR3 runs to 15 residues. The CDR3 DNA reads TGCAGCGTTGATTGGCAGGGGGGCTCCTACAATGAGCAGTTCTTC. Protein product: CSVDWQGGSYNEQFF.

Written as DNA, the CDR3 is TGTGCCAGCAGCACCGGGCAGGGTCATGGCTACACCTTC. Amino acid sequence: CASSTGQGHGYTF. The chain is built from TRBV6-6 and TRBJ1-2, with a weak D call TRBD1 (5 bases). CDR1 is MNHNY and CDR2 is SVGAGI in the germline V gene (reference sequence). V gave up 6 bases and J gave up 6 bases, with 14 bases separating them. The CDR3 covers 13 residues.

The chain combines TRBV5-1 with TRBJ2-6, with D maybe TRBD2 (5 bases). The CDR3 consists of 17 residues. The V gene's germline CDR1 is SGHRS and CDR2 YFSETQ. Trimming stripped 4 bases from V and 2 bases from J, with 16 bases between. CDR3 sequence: CASSLRPSLAGANVLTF. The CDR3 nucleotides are TGCGCCAGCAGCCTCCGGCCTAGCCTAGCTGGGGCCAACGTCCTGACTTTC.

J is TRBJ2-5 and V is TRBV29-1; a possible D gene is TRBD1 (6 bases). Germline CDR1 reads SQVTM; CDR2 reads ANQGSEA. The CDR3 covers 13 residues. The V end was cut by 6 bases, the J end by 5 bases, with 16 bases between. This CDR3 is CSVGAQTGETQYF. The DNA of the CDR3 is TGCAGCGTGGGGGCCCAAACAGGGGAGACCCAGTACTTC.

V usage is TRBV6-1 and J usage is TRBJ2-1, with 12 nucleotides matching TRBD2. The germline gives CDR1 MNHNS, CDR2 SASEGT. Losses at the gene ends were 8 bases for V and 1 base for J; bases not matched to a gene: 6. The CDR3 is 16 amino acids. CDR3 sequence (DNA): TGTGCCAGCCGACTAGCGGGAGCCTCATCCTACAATGAGCAGTTCTTC. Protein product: CASRLAGASSYNEQFF.

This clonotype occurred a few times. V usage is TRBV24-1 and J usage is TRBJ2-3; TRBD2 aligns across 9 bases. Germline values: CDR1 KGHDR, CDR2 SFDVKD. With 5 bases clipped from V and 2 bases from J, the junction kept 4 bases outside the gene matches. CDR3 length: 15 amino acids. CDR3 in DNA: TGTGCCACCAGTGGGACTAGCGAGTCCACAGATACGCAGTATTTT. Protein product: CATSGTSESTDTQYF.